This is a list of T cell receptor beta chains from one sample in a study of blood T cell repertoires in COVID-19. Repertoires were generated with immunoSEQ multiplex PCR, while TCRdb's copy carries only in-frame clones and drops some. The table shows about 120,000 clones, with approximately 90% occurring only once. Input material: peripheral blood. The source of these receptors is a man between 65 and 80 years old with active or convalescent COVID-19. CDR3s include the opening cysteine and the closing phenylalanine or tryptophan. Size is omitted from some rows. Given values are once, few, many or a class for expanded clones.

cdr3_length clone_size v_call cdr3_aa
13 - TRBV2 CASRNRVYNEQFF
13 - TRBV2 CATGTATNYGYTF
15 - TRBV7-6 CASSRTPGGDQPQHF
15 - TRBV30 CACHRTSGGYNEQFF
13 - TRBV7-8 CASSRGLSTEAFF
13 - TRBV11-2 CASSLGQGIKLFF
13 - TRBV29-1 CSVQQGQYNEQFF
16 - TRBV5-1 CASSLAIGQGYNEQFF
13 - TRBV3-1/TRBV3-2 CATGRFNSYEQYF
15 - TRBV6-2/TRBV6-3 CASSYGTSGTYEQYF
15 - TRBV18 CASSPGQGSYNEQFF
17 - TRBV7-8 CASRTGGGSTTNEKLFF
18 - TRBV4-2 CASSQAFRFSGLTDTQYF
15 - TRBV27 CASSFLGQDNSPLHF
14 - TRBV29-1 CSVGGQVNSYEQYF
14 - TRBV28 CASRQGASKYEQYF
15 - TRBV2 CASRTAAGVTDTQYF
15 - TRBV18 CASSPGGRMNTEAFF
16 - TRBV2 CASSSGQGSGANVLTF
13 - TRBV10-2 CASRMAVNTEAFF
18 - TRBV19 CASSSRLMAGGPYNEQFF
17 - TRBV28 CASSSGQGRSGANVLTF
14 - TRBV7-9 CASSARTGPHGYTF
14 - TRBV18 CASSTTGNGNTIYF
16 - TRBV28 CASSLRRSGSTDTQYF
13 - TRBV27 CASSFGQIGLPYF
15 once TRBV19 CASSSVGTGGREQFF
15 - TRBV2 CASSQQGTGNTEAFF
15 - TRBV6-2/TRBV6-3 CASSYGLRTRNEQFF
16 - TRBV3-1/TRBV3-2 CASSHIFGTIKYEQFF
15 - TRBV19 CASSTSPGREETQYF
12 - TRBV5-4 CASSLRGDTQYF
16 - TRBV18 CASSPQGQGSTGELFF
19 - TRBV7-2 CASSPGLAGVNRGYNEQFF
13 - TRBV27 CASSYSGAYEQYF
14 - TRBV14 CASSQSYGSYEQYF
15 - TRBV10-3 CAISETLAGGYEQYF
15 - TRBV7-3 CASSFLATNTGELFF
13 - TRBV28 CASSLRRADEQYF
13 - TRBV19 CASSDTGWGEAFF
14 - TRBV11-3 CASSPRTSTGELFF
20 - TRBV9 CASSPYGTSGIGGGANVLTF
17 - TRBV30 CAWSVDRVWIENYGYTF
14 - TRBV15 CATSREGSPETQYF
12 - TRBV10-3 CAVQGNGNTIYF
13 - TRBV6-1 CASRDRGTGELFF
17 - TRBV24-1 CATSDFSSGRADNEQFF
13 - TRBV12-3/TRBV12-4 CASRTGGFTEAFF